The clone carrying this T cell receptor beta chain was seen ten or more times. What it recognizes is unknown. These data originate in a study of molecular identifiers for immune sequencing clone quantification. Across the whole study: Replicate RNA from roughly 20,000 or 100,000 naive CD8 T cells formed five aliquots; four were sequenced.

TCRdb re-derived calls from the PCR reads in MiXCR, one entry per CDR3 protein. The sample holds over 550,000 distinct CDR3 sequences; about 25% are singletons and the top ten take about 0.73%. Study-wide results and limits: Over 99% of CMV-specific effector molecules, but under 1% of naive ones, were in clones above 20 copies.

The CDR3 loop spans 14 amino acids. V lost 6 bases, J lost 6 bases, and 8 bases stayed unmatched. Germline loops: CDR1 ENHRY, CDR2 SYGVKD. Sample: naive CD8+ T cells from blood, with Jurkat cell RNA spiked in. Described subset: FACS-sorted CD8+CD4-CCR7+CD45RA+ naive T cells. J is TRBJ2-1 and V is TRBV10-3; 7 bases fit TRBD1. This clonotype originated in a human donor in good health. Some libraries in this study had Jurkat cell RNA spiked in. The CDR3 reads CAISVAGTANEQFF. The CDR3 nucleotides read TGTGCCATCAGCGTGGCCGGGACAGCCAATGAGCAGTTCTTC.